The 15 T cell receptor beta chains presented below share a single source sample, sequenced in a study of metastatic and nonmetastatic thyroid tumors. TCRdb ran MiXCR on the PCR reads. The data contain over 25,000 clones, more than 12% of them singletons. Nobody among the patients had been given any treatment before thyroid surgery. Sequenced material: blood. The receptors come from a female donor with papillary thyroid cancer or a benign thyroid nodule (not recorded which). Some clones in this sample may be carry-over from other donors' samples.

This clone was detected only a few times. This chain links TRBV6-1 with TRBJ2-7; the match to TRBD1 covers 9 bases. In germline, CDR1 is MNHNS, CDR2 SASEGT. Losses at the gene ends were 7 bases for V and 5 bases for J; bases not matched to a gene: 6. The CDR3 is made up of 13 amino acids. The CDR3 reads CASMGTGRNEQYF. The CDR3 nucleotides read TGTGCCAGCATGGGGACAGGGAGGAACGAGCAGTACTTC.

CDR3 bases: TGTGCCTGGGCCCAATCAGGGGGCGAGCAGTACTTC. It yields the protein CAWAQSGGEQYF. This chain links TRBV30 with TRBJ2-7, with 7 bases lining up with TRBD1. The CDR3 has 12 residues. The germline gives CDR1 GTSNPN, CDR2 SVGIG (reference sequence). Trimming cost V 5 bases and J 6 bases; bases outside gene matches: 7.

In this sample, this clone turned up many times. J is TRBJ2-2 and V is TRBV5-5; D is tentatively TRBD1 or TRBD2 (5 bases each). V gave up 2 bases and J gave up 4 bases, with 6 bases separating them. This CDR3 contains 13 residues. Per germline, CDR1 SGHKS and CDR2 YYEKEE (reference sequence). Here the CDR3 reads CASSFGATGELFF. The CDR3 bases are TGTGCCAGCAGCTTCGGGGCCACCGGGGAGCTGTTTTTT.

This clone has at least ten counts. This chain uses TRBV6-2 or TRBV6-3 with TRBJ2-2; D perhaps matches TRBD1 (6 bases). Germline V gives CDR1 MNHEY, CDR2 SVGEGT. The CDR3 loop spans 14 amino acids. Trimming took 2 bases from V and 6 from J, leaving 10 bases between them. The CDR3 region has the DNA TGTGCCAGCAGTTACGGGGGCTCGGCCGGGGAGCTGTTTTTT. Residues: CASSYGGSAGELFF.

This clone has ten or more counts. V gene TRBV19 combines with J gene TRBJ2-3; D gene unclear. V lost 7 bases and J 0 bases, leaving 11 bases between the germline ends. This CDR3 contains 14 residues. Germline lookup yields CDR1 LNHDA and CDR2 SQIVND (reference sequence). In nucleotides, the CDR3 is TGTGCCAGTAAAGAGAATCCTAGCACAGATACGCAGTATTTT. Translated: CASKENPSTDTQYF.

This clone occurred many times. The chain carries TRBV3-1 and TRBJ2-5; weak D call: TRBD2 (5 bases). CDR3 length equals 13 residues. The V end lost 8 bases, the J end lost 5 bases, and 15 bases lay between the germline ends. Germline CDR1 is LGHDT and CDR2 is YNNKEL (reference sequence). CDR3 sequence: CASQGEGWETQYF. CDR3 coding DNA: TGTGCCAGCCAAGGAGAGGGATGGGAGACCCAGTACTTC.

This clone was detected ten times or more. This chain connects TRBV11-1 to TRBJ2-3, with 8 bases identical to TRBD2. Germline V gene data show CDR1 as SGHAT and CDR2 as FQDESV (reference sequence). Trimming took 7 bases from V and 2 from J; bases not matched to a gene: 17. The CDR3 totals 18 residues. The DNA of the CDR3 is TGTGCCAGCAACCTTAGCCCCCGAACTAGCGGTCTCACAGATACGCAGTATTTT. Its protein is CASNLSPRTSGLTDTQYF.

At least ten counts were recorded for this clone. This sample includes further DNA sequences coding for the same CDR3. The chain recombines TRBV6-1 with TRBJ2-7, with 9 bases identical to TRBD1. This CDR3 region has 14 residues. The junction had 5 bases not matched to a gene; V was cut back by 5 bases and J by 3 bases. Per the germline V gene, CDR1 is MNHNS and CDR2 is SASEGT. The CDR3 nucleotides read TGTGCCAGCAGTAGGTCGGGACAGGGCTACGAGCAGTACTTC. It translates to CASSRSGQGYEQYF.

The chain links TRBV18 to TRBJ1-2; no definite D call. Per the germline V gene, CDR1 is KGHSH and CDR2 is LQKENI. The CDR3 length is 15 residues. V was cut by 11 bases and J by 2 bases, with 21 bases left in between. CDR3 sequence: CARPQDGKSNYGYTF. The DNA for the CDR3 is TGTGCCCGCCCACAAGACGGAAAGAGCAACTATGGCTACACCTTC.

This clone was seen only a few times. This may be a read error, as it is one base from a much larger clone. The chain carries TRBV2 and TRBJ2-2; a weak D match, TRBD2 (5 bases). Trimming shortened V by 4 bases and J by 0 bases, and 12 bases separated the two germline ends. The CDR3 consists of 16 residues. Germline CDR1 and CDR2: SNHLY and FYNNEI. In nucleotides, the CDR3 is TGTGCCAGCAGTGCGACAAACGGGGCGAACACCGGGGAGCTGTTTTTT. Encoded protein: CASSATNGANTGELFF.

This clone came up many times. The chain recombines TRBV28 with TRBJ2-1; 10 bases match TRBD2. CDR1 is MDHEN, CDR2 SYDVKM, per germline. After removal of 6 bases from V and 7 bases from J, the junction contained 9 bases not matched to a gene. The CDR3 is made up of 15 amino acids. The CDR3 coding sequence is TGTGCCAGCAGCCCTAGCGGGGGCGGTGGGAATGAGCAGTTCTTC. Translation: CASSPSGGGGNEQFF.

As regards this clone: At one of its ends the junction is not consistent with the germline gene, which may arise from a read error. The V gene is TRBV3-1, the J gene TRBJ1-6; no clear D. The germline gives CDR1 LGHDT, CDR2 YNNKEL (reference sequence). The CDR3 is made up of 14 amino acids. The CDR3 region has the DNA TGTGCCAGCAGCCAGGGGAGAACTAATTCACCCCCCCACTTT. Its translation is CASSQGRTNSPPHF.

The gene calls are TRBV20-1 and TRBJ1-5, with D unclear. This CDR3 comprises 12 residues. V lost 3 bases, J lost 10 bases, and 13 bases lay in between. Germline CDR1 is DFQATT and CDR2 is SNEGSKA (reference sequence). CDR3 coding DNA: TGCAGTGCTAGCGGGCCCGGTCATCCCCAGCATTTT. Translation: CSASGPGHPQHF.

The V and J genes are TRBV27 and TRBJ2-1, with 8 bases identical to TRBD2. J gave up 5 bases and V 2 bases, and 14 bases lay outside the gene matches. The germline gives CDR1 MNHEY, CDR2 SMNVEV (reference sequence). The CDR3 spans 18 residues. CDR3 region: CASSLSRIAGILDNEQFF. In DNA form, the CDR3 reads TGTGCCAGCAGTTTAAGTAGAATAGCGGGAATACTAGACAATGAGCAGTTCTTC.

At least ten counts were recorded for this clone. The chain uses TRBV6-1 and TRBJ2-3; 10 nucleotides agree with TRBD2. The V gene's germline CDR1 is MNHNS and CDR2 SASEGT. The V gene end was trimmed by 8 bases and the J gene end by 2 bases; junction bases not matched to a gene: 7. The CDR3 consists of 15 residues. The CDR3 sequence: CASSRTSGPTDTQYF. In DNA form, the CDR3 reads TGTGCCAGCTCACGGACTAGCGGCCCCACAGATACGCAGTATTTT.